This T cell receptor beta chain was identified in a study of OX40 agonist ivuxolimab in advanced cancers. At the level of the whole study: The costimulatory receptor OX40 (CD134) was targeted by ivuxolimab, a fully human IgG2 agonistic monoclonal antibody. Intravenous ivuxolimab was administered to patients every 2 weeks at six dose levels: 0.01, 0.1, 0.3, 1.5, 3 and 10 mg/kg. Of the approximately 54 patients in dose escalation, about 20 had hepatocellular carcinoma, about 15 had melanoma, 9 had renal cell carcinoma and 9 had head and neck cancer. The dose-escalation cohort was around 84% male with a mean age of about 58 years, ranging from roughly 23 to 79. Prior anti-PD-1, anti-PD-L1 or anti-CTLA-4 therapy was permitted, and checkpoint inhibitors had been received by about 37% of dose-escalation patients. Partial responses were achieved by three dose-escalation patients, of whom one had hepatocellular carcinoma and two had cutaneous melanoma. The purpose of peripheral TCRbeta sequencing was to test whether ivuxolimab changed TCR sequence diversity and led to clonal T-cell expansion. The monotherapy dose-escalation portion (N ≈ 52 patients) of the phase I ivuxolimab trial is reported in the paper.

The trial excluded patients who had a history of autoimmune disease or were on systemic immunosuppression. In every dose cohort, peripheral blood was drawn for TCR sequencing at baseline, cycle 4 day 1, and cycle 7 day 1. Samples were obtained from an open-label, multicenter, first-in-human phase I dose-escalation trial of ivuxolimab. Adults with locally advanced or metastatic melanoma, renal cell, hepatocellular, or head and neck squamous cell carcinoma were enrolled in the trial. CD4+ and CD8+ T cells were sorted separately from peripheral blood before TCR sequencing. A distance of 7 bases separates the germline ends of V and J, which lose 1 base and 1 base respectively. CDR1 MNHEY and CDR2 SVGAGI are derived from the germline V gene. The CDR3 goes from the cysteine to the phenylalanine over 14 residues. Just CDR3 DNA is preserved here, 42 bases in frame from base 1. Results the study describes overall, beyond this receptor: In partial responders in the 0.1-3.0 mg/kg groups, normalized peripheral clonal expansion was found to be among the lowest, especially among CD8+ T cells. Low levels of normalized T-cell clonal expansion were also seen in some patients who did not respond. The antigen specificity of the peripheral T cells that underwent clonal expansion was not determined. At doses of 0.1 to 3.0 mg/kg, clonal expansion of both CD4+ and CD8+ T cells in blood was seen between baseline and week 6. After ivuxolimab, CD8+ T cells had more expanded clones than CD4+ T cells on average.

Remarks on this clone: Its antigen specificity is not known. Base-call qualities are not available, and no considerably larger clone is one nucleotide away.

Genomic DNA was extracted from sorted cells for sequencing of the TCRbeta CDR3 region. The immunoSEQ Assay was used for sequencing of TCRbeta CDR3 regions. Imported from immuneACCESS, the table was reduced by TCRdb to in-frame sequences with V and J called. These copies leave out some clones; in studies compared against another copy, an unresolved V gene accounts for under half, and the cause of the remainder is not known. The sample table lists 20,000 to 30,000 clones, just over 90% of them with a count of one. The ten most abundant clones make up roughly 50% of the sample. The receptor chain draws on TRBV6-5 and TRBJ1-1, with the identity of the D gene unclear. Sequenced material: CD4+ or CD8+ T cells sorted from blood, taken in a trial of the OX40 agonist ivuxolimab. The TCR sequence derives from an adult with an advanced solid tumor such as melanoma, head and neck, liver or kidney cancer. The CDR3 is CASSYFSKNTEAFF. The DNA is TGTGCCAGCAGTTACTTCTCAAAGAACACTGAAGCTTTCTTT.